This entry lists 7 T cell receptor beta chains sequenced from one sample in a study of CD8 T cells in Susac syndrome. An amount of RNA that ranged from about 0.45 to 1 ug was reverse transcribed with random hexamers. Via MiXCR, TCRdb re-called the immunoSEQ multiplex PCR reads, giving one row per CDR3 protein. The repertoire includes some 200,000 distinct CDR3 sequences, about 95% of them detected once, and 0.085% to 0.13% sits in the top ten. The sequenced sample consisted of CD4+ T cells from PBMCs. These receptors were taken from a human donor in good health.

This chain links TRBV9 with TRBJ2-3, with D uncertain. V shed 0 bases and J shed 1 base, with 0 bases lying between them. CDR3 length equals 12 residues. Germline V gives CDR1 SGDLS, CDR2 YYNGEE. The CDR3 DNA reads TGTGCCAGCAGCGTAGGCACAGATACGCAGTATTTT. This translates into CASSVGTDTQYF.

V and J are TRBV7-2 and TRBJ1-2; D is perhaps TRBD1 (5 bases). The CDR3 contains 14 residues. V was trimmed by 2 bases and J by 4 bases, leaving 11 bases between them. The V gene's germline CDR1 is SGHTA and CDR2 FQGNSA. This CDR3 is CASSLQGAVYGYTF. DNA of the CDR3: TGTGCCAGCAGCTTACAGGGAGCGGTCTATGGCTACACCTTC.

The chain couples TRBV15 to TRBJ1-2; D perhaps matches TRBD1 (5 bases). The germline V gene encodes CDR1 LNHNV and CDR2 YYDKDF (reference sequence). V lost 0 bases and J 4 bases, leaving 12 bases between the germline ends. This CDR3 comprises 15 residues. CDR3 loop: CATSRDGTASYGYTF. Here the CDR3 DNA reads TGTGCCACCAGCAGAGACGGGACGGCTTCCTATGGCTACACCTTC.

DNA for the CDR3: TGTGCCTGGAGTGTAGACGTGGGGGCTGGCTACACCTTC. Its protein is CAWSVDVGAGYTF. The chain couples TRBV30 to TRBJ1-2; weak D call: TRBD1 (6 bases). The CDR3 has 13 residues. The germline CDR1 and CDR2 sequences are GTSNPN and SVGIG (reference sequence). The germline V and J ends were trimmed by 0 bases and 7 bases, with 12 bases remaining between them.

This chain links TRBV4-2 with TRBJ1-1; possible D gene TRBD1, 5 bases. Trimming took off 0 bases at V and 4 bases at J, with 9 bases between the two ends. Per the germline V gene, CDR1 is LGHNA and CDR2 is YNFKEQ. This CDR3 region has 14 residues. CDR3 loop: CASSQDGGTTEAFF. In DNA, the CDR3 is TGTGCCAGCAGCCAAGATGGGGGGACCACTGAAGCTTTCTTT.

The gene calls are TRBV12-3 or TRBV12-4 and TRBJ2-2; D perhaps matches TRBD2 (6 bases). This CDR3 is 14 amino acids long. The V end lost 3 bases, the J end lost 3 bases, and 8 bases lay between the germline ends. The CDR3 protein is CASSFGRDTGELFF. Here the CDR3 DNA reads TGTGCCAGCAGTTTCGGGAGAGACACCGGGGAGCTGTTTTTT.

Written as DNA, the CDR3 is TGTGCCTGGAACCTGGACAGGGGGCGCGATGAGCAGTTCTTC. Its protein product is CAWNLDRGRDEQFF. This chain links TRBV30 with TRBJ2-1, with TRBD1 matching over 11 bases. Trimming removed 4 bases from V and 8 bases from J; junction bases left unmatched: 7. CDR1 GTSNPN and CDR2 SVGIG come from the germline V gene (reference sequence). This CDR3 has 14 residues.